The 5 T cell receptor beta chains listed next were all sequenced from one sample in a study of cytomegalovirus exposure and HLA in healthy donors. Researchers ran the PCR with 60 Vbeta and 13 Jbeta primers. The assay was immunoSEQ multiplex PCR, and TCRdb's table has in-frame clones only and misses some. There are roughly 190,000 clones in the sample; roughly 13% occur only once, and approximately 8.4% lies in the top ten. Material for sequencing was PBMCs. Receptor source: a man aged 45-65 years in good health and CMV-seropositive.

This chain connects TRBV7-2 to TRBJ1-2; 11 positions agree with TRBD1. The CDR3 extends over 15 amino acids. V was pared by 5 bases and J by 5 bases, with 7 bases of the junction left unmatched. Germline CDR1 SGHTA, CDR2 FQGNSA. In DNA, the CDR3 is TGTGCCAGCAGCGCGGACAGGGGGCGGAATTATGGCTACACCTTC. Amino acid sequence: CASSADRGRNYGYTF. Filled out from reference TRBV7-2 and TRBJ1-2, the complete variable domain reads GAGVSQSPSNKVTEKGKDVELRCDPISGHTALYWYRQSLGQGLEFLIYFQGNSAPDKSGLPSDRFSAERTGGSVSTLTIQRTQQEDSAVYLCASSADRGRNYGYTFGSGTRLTVV.

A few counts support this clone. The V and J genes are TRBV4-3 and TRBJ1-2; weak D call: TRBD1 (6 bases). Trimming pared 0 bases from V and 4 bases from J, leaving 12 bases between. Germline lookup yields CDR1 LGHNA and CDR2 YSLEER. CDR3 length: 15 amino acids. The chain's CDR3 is CASSQEQGTGYGYTF. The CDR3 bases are TGCGCCAGCAGCCAAGAACAGGGAACAGGCTATGGCTACACCTTC.

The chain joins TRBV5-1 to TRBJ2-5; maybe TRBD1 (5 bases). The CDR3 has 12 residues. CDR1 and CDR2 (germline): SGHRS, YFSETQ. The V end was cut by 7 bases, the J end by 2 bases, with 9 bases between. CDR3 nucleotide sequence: TGCGCCAGCGTGGGGCCTCAAGAGACCCAGTACTTC. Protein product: CASVGPQETQYF.

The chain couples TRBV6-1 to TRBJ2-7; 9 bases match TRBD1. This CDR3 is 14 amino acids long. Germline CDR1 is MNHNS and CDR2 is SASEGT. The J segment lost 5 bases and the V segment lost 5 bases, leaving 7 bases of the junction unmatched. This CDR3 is CASSNRDRAHEQYF. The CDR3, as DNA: TGTGCCAGCAGTAACCGGGACAGGGCCCACGAGCAGTACTTC.

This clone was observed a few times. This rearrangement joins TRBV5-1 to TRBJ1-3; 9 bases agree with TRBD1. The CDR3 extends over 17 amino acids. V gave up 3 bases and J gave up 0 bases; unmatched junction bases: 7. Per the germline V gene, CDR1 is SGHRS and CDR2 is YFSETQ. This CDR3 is CASSSGQGNPSGNTIYF. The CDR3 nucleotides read TGCGCCAGCAGCTCCGGACAGGGGAATCCCTCTGGAAACACCATATATTTT.